The sequence of this T cell receptor beta chain was determined in a study of blood T cell repertoires in COVID-19. The table came from immunoSEQ multiplex PCR; TCRdb's copy has only in-frame clones and leaves some out. This table holds about 220,000 clones, about 86% found once. The CDR3 consists of 11 residues. Trimming took 6 bases from V and 9 from J, leaving 9 bases between them. The germline V gene encodes CDR1 SNHLY and CDR2 FYNNEI. Participant age was roughly 18 to 100 years, and participants resided in roughly 25 US areas. The chain has TRBV2 and TRBJ2-1; a weak D match, TRBD2 (5 bases). Material for sequencing was PBMCs or T cells enriched from blood (not recorded which). This TCR came from a woman in her thirties or forties with acute COVID-19. CDR3 in DNA: TGTGCCAGCAGGAGTCGGGGTGAGCAGTTCTTC. Translating it yields CASRSRGEQFF.